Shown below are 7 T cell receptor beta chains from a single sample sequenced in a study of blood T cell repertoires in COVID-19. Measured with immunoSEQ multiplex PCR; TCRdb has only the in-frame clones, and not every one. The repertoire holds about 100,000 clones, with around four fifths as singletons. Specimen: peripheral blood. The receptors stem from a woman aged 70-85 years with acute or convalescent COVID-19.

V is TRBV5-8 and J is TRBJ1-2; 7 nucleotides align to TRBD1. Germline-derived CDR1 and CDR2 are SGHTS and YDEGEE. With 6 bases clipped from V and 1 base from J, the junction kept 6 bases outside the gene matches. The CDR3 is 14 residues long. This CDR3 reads CASTDRALNYGYTF. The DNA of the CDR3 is TGTGCCAGCACCGACAGGGCTCTTAACTATGGCTACACCTTC.

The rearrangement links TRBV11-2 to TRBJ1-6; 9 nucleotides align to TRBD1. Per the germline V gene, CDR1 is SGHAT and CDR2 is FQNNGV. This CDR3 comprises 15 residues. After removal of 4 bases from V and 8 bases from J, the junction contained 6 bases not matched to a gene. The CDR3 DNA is TGTGCCAGCAGCTCGGGGACAGGGTGGGATTCACCCCTCCACTTT. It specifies CASSSGTGWDSPLHF.

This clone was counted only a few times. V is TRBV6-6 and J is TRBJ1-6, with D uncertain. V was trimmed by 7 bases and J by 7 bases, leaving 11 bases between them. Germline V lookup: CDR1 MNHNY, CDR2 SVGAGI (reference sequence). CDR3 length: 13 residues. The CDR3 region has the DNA TGTGCCAGCACGACTTTTGGGAATTCACCCCTCCACTTT. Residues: CASTTFGNSPLHF.

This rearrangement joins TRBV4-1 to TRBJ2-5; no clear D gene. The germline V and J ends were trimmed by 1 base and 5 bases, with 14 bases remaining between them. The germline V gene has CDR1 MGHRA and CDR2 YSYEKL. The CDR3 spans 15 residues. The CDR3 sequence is CASSQAGGLVETQYF. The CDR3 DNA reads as TGCGCCAGCAGCCAAGCCGGTGGGCTTGTGGAGACCCAGTACTTC.

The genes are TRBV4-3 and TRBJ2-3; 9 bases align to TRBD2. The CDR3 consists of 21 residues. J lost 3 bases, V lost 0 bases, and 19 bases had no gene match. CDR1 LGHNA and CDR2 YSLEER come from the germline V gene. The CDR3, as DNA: TGCGCCAGCAGCCAAGATCTGGTTGGGCAAGCGGGGGGCCGGTGGACAGATACGCAGTATTTT. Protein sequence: CASSQDLVGQAGGRWTDTQYF.

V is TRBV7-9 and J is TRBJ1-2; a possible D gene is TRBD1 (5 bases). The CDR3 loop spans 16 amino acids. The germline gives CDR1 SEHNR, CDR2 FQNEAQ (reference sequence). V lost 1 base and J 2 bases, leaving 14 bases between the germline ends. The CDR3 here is CASSLEAGIHNYGYTF. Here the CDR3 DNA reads TGTGCCAGCAGCTTAGAAGCAGGGATACACAACTATGGCTACACCTTC.

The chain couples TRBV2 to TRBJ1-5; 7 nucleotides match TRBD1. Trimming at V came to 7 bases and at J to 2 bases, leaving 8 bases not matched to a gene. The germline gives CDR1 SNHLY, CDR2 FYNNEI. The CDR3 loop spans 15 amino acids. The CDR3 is CASTLGQGGNQPQHF. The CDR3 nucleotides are TGTGCCAGCACCCTCGGGCAGGGGGGCAATCAGCCCCAGCATTTT.